This is a list of T cell receptor beta chains from one sample in a study of blood T cell repertoires in COVID-19. The protocol was immunoSEQ multiplex PCR, while the TCRdb copy is restricted to in-frame clones and leaves out a portion. The repertoire consists of almost 80,000 clones, with around 90% occurring once and the leading ten covering less than 0.85%. The sample comprised peripheral blood. The origin of the receptors is a woman at least 80 years old with acute or convalescent COVID-19. The CDR3 runs from the conserved cysteine through the conserved F or W. D genes are given only for firm matches. Not all rows give a size; the values are once, few, many and, for expanded clones, a class.

D gene	V gene	J gene	clone size	CDR3 DNA	CDR3 protein
-	TRBV7-3	TRBJ1-5	-	TGTGCCAGCAGCTTACGATCTTACGGACAGATCACAAATCAGCCCCAGCATTTT	CASSLRSYGQITNQPQHF
-	TRBV5-4	TRBJ2-1	-	TGTGCCAGCAGCTACGACAGGTACAATGAGCAGTTCTTC	CASSYDRYNEQFF
TRBD2	TRBV6-5	TRBJ2-1	-	TGTGCCAGCAGTTACTCCGGACTAGCGGTGGCCAATGAGCAGTTCTTC	CASSYSGLAVANEQFF
TRBD1	TRBV11-1	TRBJ2-3	-	TGTGCCAGCAGCTTAGGGACAGGCGACGTAACAGATACGCAGTATTTT	CASSLGTGDVTDTQYF
-	TRBV28	TRBJ2-3	-	TGTGCCATCCGTGGGGCAGGGCTAAGCGATACGCAGTATTTT	CAIRGAGLSDTQYF
TRBD1	TRBV7-9	TRBJ1-2	-	TGTGCCAGCAGCCCCCAACAGGGGCCGTATGGCTACACCTTC	CASSPQQGPYGYTF
TRBD1	TRBV5-1	TRBJ1-6	-	TGCGCCAGCAGCTTGGAAGGCAGGGGGCGATCACCCCTCCACTTT	CASSLEGRGRSPLHF
-	TRBV2	TRBJ2-7	-	TGTGCCAGCAAGATACAGGGCCCCTACGAGCAGTACTTC	CASKIQGPYEQYF
TRBD1	TRBV28	TRBJ2-5	-	TGTGCCAGCAGTACACCGACAGGGAAAGAGACCCAGTACTTC	CASSTPTGKETQYF
-	TRBV5-4	TRBJ2-1	-	TGTGCCAGCAGCTCGAAGGGAGGAAAACTTGAGCAGTTCTTC	CASSSKGGKLEQFF
TRBD1	TRBV7-2	TRBJ1-4	few	TGTGCCAGCAGGTCCGGGACAGGGGCCGGACAATGGGGGGAAAAACTGTTTTTT	CASRSGTGAGQWGEKLFF
-	TRBV6-5	TRBJ2-7	-	TGTGCCAGCAGCAGCCCCGGACAGCCCCAGTACTTC	CASSSPGQPQYF
-	TRBV21-1	TRBJ1-1	few	TGTGCCAGCAGCAAAGGACGGGGGGTGGAAGCTTTCTTT	CASSKGRGVEAFF
-	TRBV21-1	TRBJ2-7	-	TGTGCCAGCAGCAAGGTAGCGGGGACCTACGAGCAGTACTTC	CASSKVAGTYEQYF
-	TRBV20-1	TRBJ2-5	-	TGCAGTGCTAGCCTCCGAGAGACCCAGTACTTC	CSASLRETQYF
TRBD1	TRBV29-1	TRBJ1-2	-	TGCAGCGTTCCCGACAGGGGGCGGATCTATGGCTACACCTTC	CSVPDRGRIYGYTF
TRBD2	TRBV3-1/TRBV3-2	TRBJ2-2	-	TGTGCCAGCATCCTTAGCGGGGGGCCCCCCGGGGAGCTGTTTTTT	CASILSGGPPGELFF
TRBD1	TRBV10-3	TRBJ2-4	-	TGTGCCATCAGTGGAGGACAGGGGAGAAACATTCAGTACTTC	CAISGGQGRNIQYF
TRBD2	TRBV9	TRBJ2-2	-	TGTGCCAGCAGAATGGGACTAGCGGGGGCGAACACCGGGGAGCTGTTTTTT	CASRMGLAGANTGELFF
TRBD1	TRBV28	TRBJ2-7	-	TGTGCCAGCAGACCCGGGACAGGGGGAACCGAGCAGTACTTC	CASRPGTGGTEQYF
-	TRBV12-3/TRBV12-4	TRBJ1-5	-	TGTGCCAGCAGTTTCAGATATCAGCCCCAGCATTTT	CASSFRYQPQHF
-	TRBV7-6	TRBJ1-5	-	TGTGCCAGCAGCCCGATGGGGGGGAGCAATCAGCCCCAGCATTTT	CASSPMGGSNQPQHF
-	TRBV7-8	TRBJ2-5	few	TGTGCCAGCAGCCAAAACCTTAAGGGGGTGGGGGAGACCCAGTACTTC	CASSQNLKGVGETQYF
-	TRBV19	TRBJ2-1	-	TGTGCCAGTGGCCCCACCGGGATACTTTACAATGAGCAGTTCTTC	CASGPTGILYNEQFF
TRBD1	TRBV27	TRBJ1-5	once	TGTGCCAGCAGTCCTGGACAGGGCAATCAGCCCCAGCATTTT	CASSPGQGNQPQHF
TRBD1	TRBV4-3	TRBJ1-1	-	TGCGCCAGCAGCCAAGATCGGGGACAGGGGGCTGATACTGAAGCTTTCTTT	CASSQDRGQGADTEAFF
-	TRBV6-5	TRBJ1-5	once	TGTGCCAGCAGGGCCTTGAAATCACCTCAGCCCCAGCATTTT	CASRALKSPQPQHF
TRBD1	TRBV5-1	TRBJ1-2	few	TGCGCCAGCAGTCCGGCCTTGGGGACAGGGGGATATGGCTACACCTTC	CASSPALGTGGYGYTF
TRBD1	TRBV5-1	TRBJ1-1	-	TGCGCCAGCAGCAGGGACACAGGGGACACTGAAGCTTTCTTT	CASSRDTGDTEAFF
TRBD2	TRBV5-4	TRBJ2-5	-	TGTGCCAGCAGCTTGGATCGCCCAGCGGGGGGGCAAGAGACCCAGTACTTC	CASSLDRPAGGQETQYF
-	TRBV25-1	TRBJ1-2	-	TGTGCCAGCAGTGAAGTGGACAGCGAACCACCCTATGGCTACACCTTC	CASSEVDSEPPYGYTF
-	TRBV18	TRBJ2-7	-	TGTGCCAGCTCACGCGGGACAGATTACGAGCAGTACTTC	CASSRGTDYEQYF
-	TRBV7-2	TRBJ2-3	-	TGTGCCAGCAGCGGGCGGGAAACTCGGCACACGCAGTATTTT	CASSGRETRHTQYF
TRBD2	TRBV11-3	TRBJ2-5	-	TGTGCCAGCAGCCCTGGAGTGTCTAGCGGGTTCGGAGAGACCCAGTACTTC	CASSPGVSSGFGETQYF
TRBD1	TRBV5-4	TRBJ1-6	-	TGTGCCAGCAGCAGGGGGACAGACTATAATTCACCCCTCCACTTT	CASSRGTDYNSPLHF
TRBD1	TRBV5-4	TRBJ2-7	-	TGTGCCAGCAGCCGACCGGGACAGGTCTACGAGCAGTACTTC	CASSRPGQVYEQYF
TRBD1	TRBV5-1	TRBJ2-3	-	TGCGCCAGCAGCTGGGGGACAGTCACAGATACGCAGTATTTT	CASSWGTVTDTQYF